Listed below are T cell receptor beta chains from one sample, sequenced in a study of blood T cell repertoires in COVID-19. Clones were read by immunoSEQ multiplex PCR, and TCRdb kept only the in-frame ones, dropping some. Here the sample spans approximately 290,000 clones, around 87% being singletons. Sequenced input: PBMCs or T cells enriched from blood (not recorded which). The source is a woman under 30 with acute COVID-19. CDR3s include the opening cysteine and the closing phenylalanine or tryptophan. A D gene is named only where the DNA matches it firmly. Clone size is stated in some rows and not others, as once, few, many or a class when expanded.

d_gene: TRBD1; abundance: NA; j_gene: TRBJ1-5; v_gene: TRBV28; CDR3aa: CASHGRIRTGNNQPQHF; CDR3nt: TGTGCCAGCCACGGCCGAATCCGGACAGGGAACAATCAGCCCCAGCATTTT
d_gene: NA; abundance: NA; j_gene: TRBJ1-2; v_gene: TRBV4-1; CDR3aa: CASSPEHQWGPDGYTF; CDR3nt: TGCGCCAGCAGCCCAGAACATCAGTGGGGGCCAGATGGCTACACCTTC
d_gene: NA; abundance: once; j_gene: TRBJ2-7; v_gene: TRBV27; CDR3aa: CASSSGLPTYEQYF; CDR3nt: TGTGCCAGCAGTTCCGGACTCCCAACCTACGAGCAGTACTTC
d_gene: TRBD1; abundance: NA; j_gene: TRBJ1-4; v_gene: TRBV5-1; CDR3aa: CASSTQTGGYEKLFF; CDR3nt: TGCGCCAGCAGCACCCAGACAGGGGGCTACGAAAAACTGTTTTTT
d_gene: TRBD2; abundance: NA; j_gene: TRBJ2-1; v_gene: TRBV9; CDR3aa: CASSVRGLNSNEQFF; CDR3nt: TGTGCCAGCAGCGTCCGGGGACTAAATTCCAATGAGCAGTTCTTC
d_gene: NA; abundance: NA; j_gene: TRBJ1-2; v_gene: TRBV29-1; CDR3aa: CSVPHLHYGYTF; CDR3nt: TGCAGCGTACCGCACCTACACTATGGCTACACCTTC
d_gene: TRBD1; abundance: NA; j_gene: TRBJ2-5; v_gene: TRBV9; CDR3aa: CASSVRTGGQETQYF; CDR3nt: TGTGCCAGCAGCGTCAGGACAGGGGGCCAAGAGACCCAGTACTTC
d_gene: NA; abundance: NA; j_gene: TRBJ2-7; v_gene: TRBV30; CDR3aa: CAWTDSSYEQYF; CDR3nt: TGTGCCTGGACCGACTCTTCCTACGAGCAGTACTTC
d_gene: TRBD2; abundance: NA; j_gene: TRBJ2-1; v_gene: TRBV15; CDR3aa: CATSRGSSGGDEQFF; CDR3nt: TGTGCCACCAGCAGAGGGTCTAGCGGAGGCGATGAGCAGTTCTTC
d_gene: NA; abundance: once; j_gene: TRBJ1-5; v_gene: TRBV7-2; CDR3aa: CASSLGTGNQPQHF; CDR3nt: TGTGCCAGCAGCTTAGGGACAGGCAATCAGCCCCAGCATTTT